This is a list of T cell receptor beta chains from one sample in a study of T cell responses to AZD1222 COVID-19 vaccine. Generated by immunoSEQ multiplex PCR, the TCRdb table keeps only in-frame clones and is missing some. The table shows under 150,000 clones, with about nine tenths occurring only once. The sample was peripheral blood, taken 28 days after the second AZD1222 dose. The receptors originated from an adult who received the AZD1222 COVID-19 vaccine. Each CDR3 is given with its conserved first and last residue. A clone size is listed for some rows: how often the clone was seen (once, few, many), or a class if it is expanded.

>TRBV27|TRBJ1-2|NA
CASYTGWYGYTF
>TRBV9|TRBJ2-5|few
CASSPNRGHQETQYF
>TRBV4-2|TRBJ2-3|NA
CASSQEARSAVDTQYF
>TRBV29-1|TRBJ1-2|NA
CSGGQDYGYTF
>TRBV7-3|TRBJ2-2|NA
CASSFASGGTNTGELFF
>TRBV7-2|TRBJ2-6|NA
CASSLAGGAQFSGANVLTF
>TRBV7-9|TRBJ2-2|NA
CASRGETNTGELFF
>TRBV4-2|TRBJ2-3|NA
CASSLLRTSGETDTQYF
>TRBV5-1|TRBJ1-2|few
CASSLGGRYSGYTF
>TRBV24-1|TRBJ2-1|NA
CATSDGDRSFYNEQFF
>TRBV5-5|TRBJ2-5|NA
CASSLRGLETQYF
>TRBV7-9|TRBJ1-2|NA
CASSSGGISYGYTF
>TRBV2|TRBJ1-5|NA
CASSPDNQPQHF
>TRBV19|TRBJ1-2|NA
CASSTVTDNYGYTF
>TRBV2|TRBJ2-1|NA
CASVSDRYNEQFF
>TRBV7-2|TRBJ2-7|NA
CASRGGTDAEQYF
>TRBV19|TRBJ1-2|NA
CASSINSGHPNYGYTF
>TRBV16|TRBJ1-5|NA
CASSQSVSGINQPQHF
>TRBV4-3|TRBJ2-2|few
CASSQAGHPRDTGELFF
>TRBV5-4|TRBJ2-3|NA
CASSLENRGFGTDTQYF
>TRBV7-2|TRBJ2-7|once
CASSLPGQGLREQYF
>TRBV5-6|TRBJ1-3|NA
CASSLAGVGNTIYF
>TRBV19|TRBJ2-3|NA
CASSIGRGNTDTQYF
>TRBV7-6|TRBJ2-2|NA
CASSLGSGDTGELFF
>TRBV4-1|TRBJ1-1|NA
CASSQGQTEAFF
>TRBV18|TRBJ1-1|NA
CASSPGTGPMNTEAFF
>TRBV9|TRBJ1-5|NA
CASSSGGGDQPQHF
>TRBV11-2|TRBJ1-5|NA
CASRDRDYSNQPQHF
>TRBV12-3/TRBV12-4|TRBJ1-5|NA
CASSPTRNQPQHF
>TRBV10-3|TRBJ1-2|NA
CAISELGGGGYTF
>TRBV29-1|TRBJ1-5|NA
CSVVKGGRDQPQHF
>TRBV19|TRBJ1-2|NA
CASRSLPGLNYGYTF
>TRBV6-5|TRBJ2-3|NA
CASSYDGRGSTDTQYF
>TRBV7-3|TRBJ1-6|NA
CASSPRPGSPLHF
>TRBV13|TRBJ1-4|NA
CASSLGPGGQGEKLFF
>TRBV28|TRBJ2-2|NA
CASSPTGLAGVTGELFF
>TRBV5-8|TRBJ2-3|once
CASSLVVAGGLKQYF
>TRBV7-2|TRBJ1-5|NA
CASSLPGQGWQPQHF
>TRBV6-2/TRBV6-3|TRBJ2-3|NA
CASSYQGQRTDTQYF
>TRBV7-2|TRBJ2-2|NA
CASSSDGQLNTGELFF
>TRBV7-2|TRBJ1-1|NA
CASSARLQGTEAFF
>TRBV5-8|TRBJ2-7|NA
CASSLVTGGGYEQYF
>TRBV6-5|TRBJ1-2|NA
CASSLGQGSLYGYTF
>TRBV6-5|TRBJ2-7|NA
CASSYSRLAVYEQYF
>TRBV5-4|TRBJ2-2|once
CASSTPRTGSGFAGELFF
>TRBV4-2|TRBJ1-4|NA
CASSPSQISYEKLFF
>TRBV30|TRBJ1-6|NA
CAWSVPSESSYNSPLHF
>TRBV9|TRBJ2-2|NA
CASSVGASGRTGELFF
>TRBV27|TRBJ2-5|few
CASSLTPPSPGLAGGGQETQYF
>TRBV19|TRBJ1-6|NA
CASSARQENSPLHF
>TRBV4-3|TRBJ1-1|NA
CASSQIRTGGLRGTEAFF
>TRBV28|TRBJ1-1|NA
CASSSTAEAFF
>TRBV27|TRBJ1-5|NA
CASSLCLPLVQPQHF
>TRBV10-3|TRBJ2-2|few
CAISEGGELFF
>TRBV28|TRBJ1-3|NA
CASSSPRGSSGNTIYF
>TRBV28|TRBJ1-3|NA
CASSPQGVWPAGNTIYF
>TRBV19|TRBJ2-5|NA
CASSIRGQETQYF
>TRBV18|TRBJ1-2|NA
CASSRTGQSVTGYTF
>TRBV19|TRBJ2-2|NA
CASSYDRGPGELFF